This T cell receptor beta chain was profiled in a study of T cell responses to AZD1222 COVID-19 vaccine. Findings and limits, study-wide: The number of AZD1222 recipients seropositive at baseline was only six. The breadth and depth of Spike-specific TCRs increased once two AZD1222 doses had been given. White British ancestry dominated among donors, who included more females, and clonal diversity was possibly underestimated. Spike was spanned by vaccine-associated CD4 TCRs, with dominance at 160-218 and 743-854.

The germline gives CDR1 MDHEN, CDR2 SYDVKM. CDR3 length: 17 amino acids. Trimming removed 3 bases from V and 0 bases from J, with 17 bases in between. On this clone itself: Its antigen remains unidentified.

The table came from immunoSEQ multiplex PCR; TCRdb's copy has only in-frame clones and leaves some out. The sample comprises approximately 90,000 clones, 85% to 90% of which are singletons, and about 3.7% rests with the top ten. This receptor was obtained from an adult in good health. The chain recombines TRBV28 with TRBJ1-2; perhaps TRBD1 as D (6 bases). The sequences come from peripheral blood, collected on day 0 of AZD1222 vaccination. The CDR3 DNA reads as TGTGCCAGCAGTTTCGTAAGTGGGACAAACTCTAACTATGGCTACACCTTC. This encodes CASSFVSGTNSNYGYTF.